This T cell receptor beta chain was profiled in a study of cytomegalovirus exposure and HLA in healthy donors. This clone was seen only a few times. Its antigen is still unknown. Losses at the gene ends were 3 bases for V and 10 bases for J; bases not matched to a gene: 7. CDR3 length equals 14 residues. Germline-derived CDR1 and CDR2 are KGHSH and LQKENI. Primers: 60 Vbeta forward and 13 Jbeta reverse. Sequencing used immunoSEQ multiplex PCR; TCRdb keeps in-frame clones, though not all of them. The sample has some 180,000 clones, around 80% seen once. Study-wide findings and caveats: An analysis that came later showed most CMV-associated TCR beta chains appearing HLA-restricted.

The chain recombines TRBV18 with TRBJ2-1; 9 positions match TRBD2. The specimen sequenced was PBMCs. The clonotype originates from a woman between 25 and 40 years old in good health and CMV-seropositive. CDR3 sequence reads: CASSPSASGVEQFF. CDR3 bases: TGTGCCAGCTCACCTTCGGCTAGCGGGGTGGAGCAGTTCTTC.